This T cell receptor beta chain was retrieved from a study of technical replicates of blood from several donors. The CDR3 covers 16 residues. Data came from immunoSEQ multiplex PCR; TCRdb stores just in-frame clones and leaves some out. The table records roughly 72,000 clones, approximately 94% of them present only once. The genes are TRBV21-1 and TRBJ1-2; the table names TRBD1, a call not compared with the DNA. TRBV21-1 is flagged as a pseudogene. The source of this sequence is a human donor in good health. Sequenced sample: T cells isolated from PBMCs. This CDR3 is CASSKDSQGVAYGYTF. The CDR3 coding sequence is TGTGCCAGCAGCAAAGATTCCCAGGGGGTAGCCTATGGCTACACCTTC.